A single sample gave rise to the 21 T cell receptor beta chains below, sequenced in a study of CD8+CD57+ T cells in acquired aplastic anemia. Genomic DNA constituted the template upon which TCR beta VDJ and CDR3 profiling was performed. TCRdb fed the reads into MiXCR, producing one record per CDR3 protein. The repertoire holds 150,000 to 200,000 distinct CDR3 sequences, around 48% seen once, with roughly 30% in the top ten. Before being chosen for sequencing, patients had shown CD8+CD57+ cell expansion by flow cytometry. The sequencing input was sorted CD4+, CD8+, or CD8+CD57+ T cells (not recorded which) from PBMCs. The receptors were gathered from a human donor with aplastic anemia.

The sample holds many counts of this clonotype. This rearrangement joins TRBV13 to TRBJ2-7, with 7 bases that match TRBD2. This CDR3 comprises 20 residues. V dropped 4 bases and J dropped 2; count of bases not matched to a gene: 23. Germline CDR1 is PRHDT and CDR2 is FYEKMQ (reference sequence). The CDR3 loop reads CASSSPNPAGGGPSTYEQYF. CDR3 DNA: TGTGCCAGCAGCTCACCAAACCCCGCTGGGGGAGGGCCCTCGACCTACGAGCAGTACTTC.

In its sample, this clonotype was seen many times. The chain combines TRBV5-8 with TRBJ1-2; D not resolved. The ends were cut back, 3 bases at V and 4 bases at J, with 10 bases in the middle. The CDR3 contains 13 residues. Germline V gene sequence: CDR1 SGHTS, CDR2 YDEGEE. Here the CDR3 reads CASSSPEAYGYTF. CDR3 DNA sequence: TGTGCCAGCAGCTCTCCCGAGGCCTATGGCTACACCTTC.

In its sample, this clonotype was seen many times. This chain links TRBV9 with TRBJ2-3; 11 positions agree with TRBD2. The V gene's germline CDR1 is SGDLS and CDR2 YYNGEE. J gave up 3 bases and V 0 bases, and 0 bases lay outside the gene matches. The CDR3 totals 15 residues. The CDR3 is CASSVASGRTDTQYF. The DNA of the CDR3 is TGTGCCAGCAGCGTAGCTAGCGGGAGGACAGATACGCAGTATTTT.

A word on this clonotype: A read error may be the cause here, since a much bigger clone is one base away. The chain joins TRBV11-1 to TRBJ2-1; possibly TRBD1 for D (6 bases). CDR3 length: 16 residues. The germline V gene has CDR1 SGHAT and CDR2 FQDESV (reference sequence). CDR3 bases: TGTACCAGCAGCCTACTTAGGGGTCAACAGGGCAATGAGCAGTTCTTC. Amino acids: CTSSLLRGQQGNEQFF. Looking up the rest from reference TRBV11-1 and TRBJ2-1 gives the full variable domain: EAEVAQSPRYKITEKSQAVAFWCDPISGHATLYWYRQILGQGPELLVQFQDESVVDDSQLPKDRFSAERLKGVDSTLKIQPAELGDSAMYLCTSSLLRGQQGNEQFFGPGTRLTVL.

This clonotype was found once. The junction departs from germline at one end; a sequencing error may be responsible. The CDR3 spells CASSRAGGATDTRYF. DNA of the CDR3: TGTGCCAGCAGTCGCGCGGGAGGAGCCACAGATACGCGGTATTTT. The chain is built from TRBV27 and TRBJ2-3, with TRBD2 matching 8 bases. The CDR3 covers 15 residues. CDR1 and CDR2 (germline): MNHEY, SMNVEV (reference sequence).

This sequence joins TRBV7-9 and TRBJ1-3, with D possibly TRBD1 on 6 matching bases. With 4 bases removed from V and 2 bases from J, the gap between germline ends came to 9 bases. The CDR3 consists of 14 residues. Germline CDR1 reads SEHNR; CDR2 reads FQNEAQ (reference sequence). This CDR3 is CASSSWDTGNTIYF. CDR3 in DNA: TGTGCCAGCAGCTCGTGGGACACTGGAAACACCATATATTTT.

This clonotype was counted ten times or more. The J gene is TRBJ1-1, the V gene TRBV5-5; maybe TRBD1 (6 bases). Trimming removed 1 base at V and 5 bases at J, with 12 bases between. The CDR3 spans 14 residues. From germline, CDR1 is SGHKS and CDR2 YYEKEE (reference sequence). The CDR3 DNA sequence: TGTGCCAGCAGCTTGTACAGGGAGGGTACTGAAGCTTTCTTT. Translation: CASSLYREGTEAFF. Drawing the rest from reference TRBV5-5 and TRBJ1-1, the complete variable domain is DAGVTQSPTHLIKTRGQQVTLRCSPISGHKSVSWYQQVLGQGPQFIFQYYEKEERGRGNFPDRFSARQFPNYSSELNVNALLLGDSALYLCASSLYREGTEAFFGQGTRLTVV.

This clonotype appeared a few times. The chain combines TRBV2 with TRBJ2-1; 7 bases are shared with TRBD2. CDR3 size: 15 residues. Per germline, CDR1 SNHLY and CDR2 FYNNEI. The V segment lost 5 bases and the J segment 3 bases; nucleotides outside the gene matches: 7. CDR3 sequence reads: CASSFLAGVYNEQFF. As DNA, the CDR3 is TGTGCCAGCAGTTTTCTGGCGGGAGTCTACAATGAGCAGTTCTTC.

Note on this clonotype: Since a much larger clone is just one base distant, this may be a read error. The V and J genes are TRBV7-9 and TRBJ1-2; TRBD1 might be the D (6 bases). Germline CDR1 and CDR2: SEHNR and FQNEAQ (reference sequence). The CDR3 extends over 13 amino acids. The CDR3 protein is CASSLGGAYGCTF. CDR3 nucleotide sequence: TGTGCCAGCAGCTTAGGGGGGGCCTATGGCTGCACCTTC.

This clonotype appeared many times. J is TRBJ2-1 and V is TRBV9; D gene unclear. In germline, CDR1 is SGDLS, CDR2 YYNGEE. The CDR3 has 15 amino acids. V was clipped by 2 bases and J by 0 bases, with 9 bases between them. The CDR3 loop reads CASSVGGGSYNEQFF. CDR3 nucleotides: TGTGCCAGCAGCGTCGGTGGCGGCTCCTACAATGAGCAGTTCTTC.

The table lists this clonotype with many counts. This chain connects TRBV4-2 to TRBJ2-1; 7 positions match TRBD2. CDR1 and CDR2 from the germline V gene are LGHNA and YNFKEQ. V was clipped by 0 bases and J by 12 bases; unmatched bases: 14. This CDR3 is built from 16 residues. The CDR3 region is CASSQDEWREPFGQFF. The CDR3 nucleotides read TGTGCCAGCAGCCAAGATGAATGGCGGGAGCCTTTTGGGCAGTTCTTC.

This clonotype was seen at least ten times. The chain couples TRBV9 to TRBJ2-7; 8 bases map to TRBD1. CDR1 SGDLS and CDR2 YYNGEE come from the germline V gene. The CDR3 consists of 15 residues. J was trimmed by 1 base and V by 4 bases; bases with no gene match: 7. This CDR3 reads CASSPRDRPSYEQYF. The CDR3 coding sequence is TGTGCCAGCAGCCCCCGGGACAGGCCATCCTACGAGCAGTACTTC.

As DNA, the CDR3 is TGTGCCAGCAGCCCTGGACAGGGGATCGACTATGGCTACACCTTC. Translating gives CASSPGQGIDYGYTF. V usage is TRBV7-8 and J usage is TRBJ1-2; 9 nucleotides line up with TRBD1. The CDR3 consists of 15 residues. Per the germline V gene, CDR1 is SGHVS and CDR2 is FQNEAQ. Trimming removed 5 bases from V and 3 bases from J; junction bases left unmatched: 7. Variable domain in full (rest from reference TRBV7-8 and TRBJ1-2): GAGVSQSPRYKVAKRGQDVALRCDPISGHVSLFWYQQALGQGPEFLTYFQNEAQLDKSGLPSDRFFAERPEGSVSTLKIQRTQQEDSAVYLCASSPGQGIDYGYTFGSGTRLTVV.

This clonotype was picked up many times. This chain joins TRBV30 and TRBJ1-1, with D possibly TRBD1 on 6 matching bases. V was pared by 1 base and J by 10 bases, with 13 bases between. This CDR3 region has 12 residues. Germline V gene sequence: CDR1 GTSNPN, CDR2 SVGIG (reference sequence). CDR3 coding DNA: TGTGCCTGGAGTGACCTTCTGACAGGAGCTTTCTTT. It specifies CAWSDLLTGAFF.

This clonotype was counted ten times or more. CDR3 in amino acids: CSVEAGRNQPQHF. CDR3 coding DNA: TGCAGCGTTGAGGCGGGCAGAAATCAGCCCCAGCATTTT. The chain employs TRBV29-1 and TRBJ1-5; D is unresolved. This CDR3 is built from 13 residues. Trimming removed 3 bases from V and 4 bases from J, with 10 bases in between. The germline gives CDR1 SQVTM, CDR2 ANQGSEA.

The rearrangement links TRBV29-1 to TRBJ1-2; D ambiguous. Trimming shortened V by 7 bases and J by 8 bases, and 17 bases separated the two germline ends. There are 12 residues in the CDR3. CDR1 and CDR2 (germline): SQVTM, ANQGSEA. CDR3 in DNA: TGCAGCGGAACGGGAGACACCGACGGCTACACCTTC. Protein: CSGTGDTDGYTF.

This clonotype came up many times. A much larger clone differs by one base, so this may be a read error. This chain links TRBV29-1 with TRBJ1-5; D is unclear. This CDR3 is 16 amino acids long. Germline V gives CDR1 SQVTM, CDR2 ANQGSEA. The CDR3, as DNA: TGCGGCGTTGAAGGTAGCGATCGTGATAGCAATCAGCCCCAGCATTTT. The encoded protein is CGVEGSDRDSNQPQHF.

CDR3: CASSLPGTLFNSPLHF. The CDR3 nucleotides read TGTGCCAGCAGCTTGCCCGGGACTCTTTTTAATTCACCCCTCCACTTT. The rearrangement joins TRBV11-1 to TRBJ1-6, with D maybe TRBD1 (5 bases). Trimming removed 3 bases from V and 6 bases from J, with 15 bases in between. Germline CDR1 is SGHAT and CDR2 is FQDESV (reference sequence). The CDR3 has 16 residues. The full variable domain, rest sourced from reference TRBV11-1 and TRBJ1-6, is EAEVAQSPRYKITEKSQAVAFWCDPISGHATLYWYRQILGQGPELLVQFQDESVVDDSQLPKDRFSAERLKGVDSTLKIQPAELGDSAMYLCASSLPGTLFNSPLHFGNGTRLTVT.

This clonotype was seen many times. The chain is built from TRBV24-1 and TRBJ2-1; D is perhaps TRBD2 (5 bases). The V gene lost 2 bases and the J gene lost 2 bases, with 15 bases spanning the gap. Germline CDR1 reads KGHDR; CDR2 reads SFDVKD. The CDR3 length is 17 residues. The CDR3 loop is CATSDSPPAVPYNEQFF. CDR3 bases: TGTGCCACCAGTGATTCCCCCCCAGCGGTCCCCTACAATGAGCAGTTCTTC.

CDR3 sequence reads: CSVATGGYEQYF. The CDR3 bases are TGCAGCGTAGCCACAGGGGGGTACGAGCAGTACTTC. V gene TRBV29-1 combines with J gene TRBJ2-7, with 8 bases fitting TRBD1. The CDR3 sequence is 12 residues long. V lost 6 bases, J lost 4 bases, and 5 bases stayed unmatched. CDR1 SQVTM and CDR2 ANQGSEA come from the germline V gene.

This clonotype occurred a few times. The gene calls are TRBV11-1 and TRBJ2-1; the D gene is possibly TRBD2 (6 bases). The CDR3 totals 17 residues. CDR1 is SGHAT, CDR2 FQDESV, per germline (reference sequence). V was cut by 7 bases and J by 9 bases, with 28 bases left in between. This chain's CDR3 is CASNQALRGGNAVEQFF. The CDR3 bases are TGTGCCAGCAACCAAGCCCTCCGGGGCGGGAATGCCGTTGAGCAGTTCTTC.